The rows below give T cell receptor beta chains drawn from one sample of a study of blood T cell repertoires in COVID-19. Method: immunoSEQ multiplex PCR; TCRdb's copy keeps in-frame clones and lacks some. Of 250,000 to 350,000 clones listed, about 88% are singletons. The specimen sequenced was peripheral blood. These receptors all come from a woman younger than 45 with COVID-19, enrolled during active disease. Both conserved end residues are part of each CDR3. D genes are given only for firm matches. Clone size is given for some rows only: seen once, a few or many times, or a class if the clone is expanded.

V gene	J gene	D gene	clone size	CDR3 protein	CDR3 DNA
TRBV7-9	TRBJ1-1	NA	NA	CASSFTLQKEGTEAFF	TGTGCCAGCAGCTTTACCCTTCAAAAGGAGGGGACTGAAGCTTTCTTT
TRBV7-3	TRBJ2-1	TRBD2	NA	CASSSATSGRSNEQFF	TGTGCCAGCAGCTCCGCGACTAGCGGGAGATCCAATGAGCAGTTCTTC
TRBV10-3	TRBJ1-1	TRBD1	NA	CAISAPDRGRTEAFF	TGTGCCATCAGTGCCCCGGACAGGGGGCGGACTGAAGCTTTCTTT
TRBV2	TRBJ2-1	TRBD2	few	CASSSLAGNEQFF	TGTGCCAGCAGCTCCCTAGCGGGTAATGAGCAGTTCTTC
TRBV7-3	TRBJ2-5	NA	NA	CASSPGVSRIGETQYF	TGTGCCAGCAGCCCGGGGGTGTCCAGAATAGGAGAGACCCAGTACTTC
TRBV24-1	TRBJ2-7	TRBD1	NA	CATSDLPDRVRAYEQYF	TGTGCCACCAGTGATTTGCCGGACAGGGTGAGGGCCTACGAGCAGTACTTC
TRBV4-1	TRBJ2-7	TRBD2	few	CASSQDRRLAGLEQYF	TGCGCCAGCAGCCAAGATCGGAGACTAGCGGGGCTCGAGCAGTACTTC
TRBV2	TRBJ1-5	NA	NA	CASSVRGGNQPQHF	TGTGCCAGCAGTGTGCGGGGCGGCAATCAGCCCCAGCATTTT
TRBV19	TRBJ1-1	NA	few	CASSIGGGLTQVWAFF	TGTGCCAGTAGTATTGGGGGGGGCCTGACACAGGTGTGGGCTTTCTTT
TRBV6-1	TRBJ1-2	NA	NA	CASSDPFVGYTF	TGTGCCAGCAGTGATCCTTTTGTGGGCTACACCTTC
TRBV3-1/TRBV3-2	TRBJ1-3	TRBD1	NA	CASSQRQGHSDYDSGNTIYF	TGTGCCAGCAGCCAACGACAGGGGCACTCCGACTATGACTCTGGAAACACCATATATTTT
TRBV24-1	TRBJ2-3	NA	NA	CATSDLAEPGATQYF	TGTGCCACCAGTGATTTGGCTGAGCCGGGAGCCACGCAGTATTTT
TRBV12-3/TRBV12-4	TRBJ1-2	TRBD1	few	CASITQGNYGYTF	TGTGCCAGCATTACACAGGGGAACTATGGCTACACCTTC
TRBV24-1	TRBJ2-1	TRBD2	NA	CATSDVSGNYNEQFF	TGTGCCACCAGTGATGTTAGCGGGAACTACAATGAGCAGTTCTTC
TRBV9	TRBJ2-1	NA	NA	CASSVGATPSYNEQFF	TGTGCCAGCAGCGTAGGGGCTACACCCTCCTACAATGAGCAGTTCTTC
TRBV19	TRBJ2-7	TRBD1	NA	CASRNRQGGNEQYF	TGTGCCAGTAGGAACAGACAGGGGGGCAACGAGCAGTACTTC
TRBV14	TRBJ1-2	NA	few	CASSQVTGFSGYTF	TGTGCCAGCAGCCAAGTCACAGGGTTTAGTGGCTACACCTTC
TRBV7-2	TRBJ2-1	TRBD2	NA	CASQPGSGSSYNEQFF	TGTGCCAGCCAGCCGGGTAGCGGGTCTTCCTACAATGAGCAGTTCTTC
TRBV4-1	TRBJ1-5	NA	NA	CASSRGIDNQPQHF	TGCGCCAGCAGCAGGGGAATCGACAATCAGCCCCAGCATTTT
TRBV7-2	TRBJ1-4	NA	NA	CASSIVTGEKLFF	TGTGCCAGCAGCATAGTGACCGGGGAAAAACTGTTTTTT
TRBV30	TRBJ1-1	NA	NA	CAWSGMGGQNTEAFF	TGTGCCTGGAGTGGTATGGGAGGCCAGAACACTGAAGCTTTCTTT
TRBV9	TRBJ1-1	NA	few	CASSAGSNTEAFF	TGTGCCAGCAGCGCCGGGTCGAACACTGAAGCTTTCTTT
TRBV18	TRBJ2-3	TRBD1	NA	CASSPGQGRRDTQYF	TGTGCCAGCTCACCAGGACAGGGGCGAAGAGATACGCAGTATTTT
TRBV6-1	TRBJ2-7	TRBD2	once	CASSEGGLVIGEQYF	TGTGCCAGCAGTGAAGGGGGACTAGTTATCGGCGAGCAGTACTTC
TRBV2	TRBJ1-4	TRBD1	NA	CASSAMTGGNEKLFF	TGTGCCAGCAGTGCCATGACAGGGGGTAATGAAAAACTGTTTTTT
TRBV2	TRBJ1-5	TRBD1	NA	CASRLRTGRNQPQHF	TGTGCCAGCAGACTTCGGACAGGGCGGAATCAGCCCCAGCATTTT
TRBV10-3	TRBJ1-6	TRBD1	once	CATWTGSSYNSPLHF	TGTGCCACCTGGACAGGGAGCTCCTATAATTCACCCCTCCACTTT
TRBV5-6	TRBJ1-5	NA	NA	CASTLAGIDNQPQHF	TGTGCCAGCACCCTCGCCGGGATAGATAATCAGCCCCAGCATTTT
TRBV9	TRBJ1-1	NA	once	CASSVLDRNTEAFF	TGTGCCAGCAGCGTCCTGGACAGGAACACTGAAGCTTTCTTT
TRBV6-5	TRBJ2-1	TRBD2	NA	CASSRTRLAEQFF	TGTGCCAGCAGCCGGACTAGGCTGGCTGAGCAGTTCTTC
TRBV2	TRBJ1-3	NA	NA	CASRPPHSGNTIYF	TGTGCCAGCAGACCTCCACACTCTGGAAACACCATATATTTT
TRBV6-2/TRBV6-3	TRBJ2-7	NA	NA	CASSYSKLTGGLGEQYF	TGTGCCAGCAGTTACTCGAAATTGACAGGCGGACTCGGCGAGCAGTACTTC